This T cell receptor beta chain was sequenced for a study of beta chain features in type 1 diabetes. Study background: Age, gender, cell numbers and subset yield matched between patients and controls. General study findings and limits: Equally in patients and controls, shorter templates might have been favored by PCR. Type 1 diabetes patients showed a moderate but significant shortening of TCRB CDR3s in all four CD4+ subsets.

Every bit of the isolated RNA underwent reverse transcription, so sequencing read expressed TCRB transcripts. Method: immunoSEQ multiplex PCR; TCRdb's copy keeps in-frame clones and lacks some. The table has hundreds of thousands of clones, around an eighth seen once. Every donor provided one heparinised blood draw, which averaged about 110 mL. CD45RO/CCR7/CD25/CD127/CD95/CD27 separated CD4+ naive, central memory, regulatory and stem cell-like memory cells by sorting. In regard to this clone: Its antigen remains unidentified.

The germline gives CDR1 SGDLS, CDR2 YYNGEE. J was trimmed by 4 bases and V by 4 bases; bases with no gene match: 15. The CDR3 has 17 residues. The chain employs TRBV9 and TRBJ2-3; 7 bases fit TRBD2. The clonotype originates from a woman aged 18-29 years with type 1 diabetes. What was sequenced was naive CD4+ T cells from blood. Here the CDR3 DNA reads TGTGCCAGCAGCCTTCGGGGTCGTTCGCGGGAGTCAGATACGCAGTATTTT. It codes for CASSLRGRSRESDTQYF. The variable domain in full, completed from reference TRBV9 and TRBJ2-3, reads DSGVTQTPKHLITATGQRVTLRCSPRSGDLSVYWYQQSLDQGLQFLIQYYNGEERAKGNILERFSAQQFPDLHSELNLSSLELGDSALYFCASSLRGRSRESDTQYFGPGTRLTVL.